These T cell receptor beta chains were read from a single sample in a study of STAT5B mutations in CD4+ large granular lymphocyte leukemia. Sequenced by immunoSEQ multiplex PCR; TCRdb stores in-frame clones only, minus some. The repertoire holds approximately 30,000 clones, with about 77% as singletons. The sequenced sample consisted of CD4+ T cells from blood buffy coats. The receptors derive from a human donor in good health. The CDR3 runs from the conserved cysteine through the conserved F or W. Each record gives: J gene, clone size, V gene, CDR3 protein. Some rows mark clone size as missing; the rest say once, few, many or name a class of expanded clone.

J gene: TRBJ2-3; clone size: -; V gene: TRBV7-9; CDR3 protein: CASSSWPAGLGADTQYF
J gene: TRBJ1-4; clone size: -; V gene: TRBV7-2; CDR3 protein: CASSPRGEKLFF
J gene: TRBJ2-1; clone size: -; V gene: TRBV7-2; CDR3 protein: CASSVTFQRGNEQFF
J gene: TRBJ2-3; clone size: -; V gene: TRBV5-6; CDR3 protein: CASSPQGAPTDTQYF
J gene: TRBJ2-7; clone size: once; V gene: TRBV6-6; CDR3 protein: CASLSGRAAGYEQYF
J gene: TRBJ1-2; clone size: -; V gene: TRBV13; CDR3 protein: CASSSGRVEDGYTF
J gene: TRBJ2-7; clone size: -; V gene: TRBV9; CDR3 protein: CASSRRDSYEQYF
J gene: TRBJ1-1; clone size: -; V gene: TRBV29-1; CDR3 protein: CSVELKTEAFF
J gene: TRBJ1-2; clone size: -; V gene: TRBV7-8; CDR3 protein: CASSLDLGVLYGYTF
J gene: TRBJ2-7; clone size: once; V gene: TRBV6-1; CDR3 protein: CASNEDRGFYYEQYF
J gene: TRBJ2-5; clone size: few; V gene: TRBV18; CDR3 protein: CASSSPRRVGMETQYF
J gene: TRBJ1-4; clone size: -; V gene: TRBV6-1; CDR3 protein: CASRPLGAPNEKLFF
J gene: TRBJ1-1; clone size: -; V gene: TRBV28; CDR3 protein: CATRGQAKPIF
J gene: TRBJ2-3; clone size: -; V gene: TRBV2; CDR3 protein: CASSRSTMDTQYF
J gene: TRBJ1-2; clone size: few; V gene: TRBV19; CDR3 protein: CASSIGGTGGYGYTF
J gene: TRBJ1-5; clone size: -; V gene: TRBV2; CDR3 protein: CASSRRAGGLSQPQHF
J gene: TRBJ2-1; clone size: -; V gene: TRBV5-1; CDR3 protein: CASSPGLAGNNEQFF
J gene: TRBJ1-2; clone size: -; V gene: TRBV5-1; CDR3 protein: CASSPQAGEGYTF
J gene: TRBJ1-1; clone size: -; V gene: TRBV18; CDR3 protein: CASSPRGVNTEAFF
J gene: TRBJ1-1; clone size: -; V gene: TRBV29-1; CDR3 protein: CSVVLVADFIEAFF
J gene: TRBJ2-2; clone size: -; V gene: TRBV2; CDR3 protein: CASSEEGLAETTGELFF
J gene: TRBJ1-2; clone size: -; V gene: TRBV18; CDR3 protein: CASSTHPGGEVGYTF
J gene: TRBJ1-2; clone size: -; V gene: TRBV7-9; CDR3 protein: CASSSYKNYGYTF
J gene: TRBJ2-7; clone size: -; V gene: TRBV4-2; CDR3 protein: CASSQEGGQDEQYF
J gene: TRBJ2-5; clone size: -; V gene: TRBV6-5; CDR3 protein: CASGLAGSQETQYF
J gene: TRBJ1-1; clone size: -; V gene: TRBV7-2; CDR3 protein: CASSQQQGTEAFF
J gene: TRBJ1-6; clone size: few; V gene: TRBV6-5; CDR3 protein: CASSGTGNSPLHF
J gene: TRBJ2-3; clone size: -; V gene: TRBV19; CDR3 protein: CASRLAGDTQYF
J gene: TRBJ2-1; clone size: few; V gene: TRBV4-3; CDR3 protein: CASSRVQGEQFF
J gene: TRBJ1-4; clone size: -; V gene: TRBV7-2; CDR3 protein: CASSLGAPGRDATNEKLFF
J gene: -; clone size: -; V gene: TRBV2; CDR3 protein: CASSELRTSGRRSYEQYF
J gene: TRBJ2-5; clone size: -; V gene: TRBV7-2; CDR3 protein: CASSFLREPGTQYF
J gene: TRBJ1-5; clone size: -; V gene: TRBV28; CDR3 protein: CASSQPGTHYSNQPQHF
J gene: TRBJ1-6; clone size: -; V gene: TRBV5-1; CDR3 protein: CASSPRQNNSPLHF
J gene: TRBJ2-7; clone size: -; V gene: TRBV10-1; CDR3 protein: CASSGSGLREQYF
J gene: TRBJ1-1; clone size: few; V gene: TRBV5-1; CDR3 protein: CASSRKQGNTEAFF
J gene: TRBJ1-1; clone size: -; V gene: TRBV13; CDR3 protein: CASSFNGGGMNTEAFF
J gene: TRBJ1-1; clone size: -; V gene: TRBV27; CDR3 protein: CASRAQGAVNTEAFF
J gene: TRBJ2-1; clone size: few; V gene: TRBV7-3; CDR3 protein: CASSSKGAGAGESYNEQFF
J gene: TRBJ2-5; clone size: -; V gene: TRBV30; CDR3 protein: CAWGDKRGGNRETQYF
J gene: TRBJ2-1; clone size: -; V gene: TRBV30; CDR3 protein: CAWSSLGTSGDSYNEQFF
J gene: TRBJ1-1; clone size: -; V gene: TRBV4-1; CDR3 protein: CASSQDWTGAAEAFF
J gene: TRBJ2-1; clone size: -; V gene: TRBV18; CDR3 protein: CASSPPRLRATYNEQFF
J gene: TRBJ1-1; clone size: -; V gene: TRBV19; CDR3 protein: CASSIPAGQAGTEAFF
J gene: TRBJ2-1; clone size: -; V gene: TRBV11-2; CDR3 protein: CASSLVGGPGSWQFF
J gene: TRBJ1-1; clone size: few; V gene: TRBV16; CDR3 protein: CASSRGRNTEAFF